Here is one TCR beta chain with its context. The antigen is not known. J gave up 8 bases and V 6 bases, and 7 bases lay outside the gene matches. The CDR3 spans 13 residues. Germline V gives CDR1 LNHDA, CDR2 SQIVND (reference sequence). The sample is drawn from a study of cytomegalovirus exposure and HLA in healthy donors. About the research overall: As an earlier analysis found, around 170 million T cells yielded approximately 110 million unique TCR beta sequences.

This PCR relied on a set of 60 Vbeta primers and 13 Jbeta primers. Sequencing used immunoSEQ multiplex PCR; TCRdb keeps in-frame clones, though not all of them. Recorded for this sample: some 30,000 clones. General study points: In a later analysis, an Asian-associated ancestry cluster reportedly showed fewer N-insertions than the roughly 650-donor mean. Per a prior analysis, the majority of TCR beta V segments were productive roughly 90% or roughly 30% of the time.

The sequence came from a female donor in good health and CMV-seronegative. The gene calls are TRBV19 and TRBJ2-1; 7 nucleotides match TRBD2. The sequenced material came from PBMCs. CDR3 DNA: TGTGCCAGTAGGGCGGCGGGGGTCCATGAGCAGTTCTTC. Amino acid sequence: CASRAAGVHEQFF.